These 2 T cell receptor beta chains came from one sample sequenced in a study of tumor-infiltrating lymphocytes in localized non-small cell lung cancer. Repertoires were generated with immunoSEQ multiplex PCR, while TCRdb's copy carries only in-frame clones and drops some. The repertoire includes over 5,500 clones, just over 75% of them detected once, and roughly 6% sits in the top ten. Sequenced: lung tumor tissue. Receptors originate from a human donor with non-small cell lung cancer.

This chain links TRBV6-6 with TRBJ2-5; a weak D match, TRBD1 (6 bases). The V end was cut by 7 bases, the J end by 5 bases, with 11 bases between. This CDR3 is 12 amino acids long. Germline CDR1 reads MNHNY; CDR2 reads SVGAGI (reference sequence). For the CDR3, the DNA is TGTGCCAGCAATCAGGGGCGGGAGACCCAGTACTTC. Its protein product is CASNQGRETQYF.

The V call is TRBV4-2, the J call TRBJ2-7; no clear D gene. The V and J ends lost 1 base and 3 bases respectively, with 4 bases between them. The CDR3 contains 12 residues. CDR1 is LGHNA, CDR2 YNFKEQ, per germline. CDR3 coding DNA: TGTGCCAGCAGCCAAGGGGGCTACGAGCAGTACTTC. It translates to CASSQGGYEQYF.